These 12 T cell receptor beta chains came from one sample sequenced in a study of T cell repertoires in cytomegalovirus infection. Each CDR3 protein gets one entry after TCRdb re-called the reads with MiXCR. The sample has roughly 230,000 distinct CDR3 sequences; over 15% are singletons. Sequencing was performed on CD8+ T cells from PBMCs. Receptor source: a human donor in good health (CMV status not recorded). Some clones in this sample may be carry-over from other donors' samples.

This clonotype turned up a few times. The chain recombines TRBV19 with TRBJ1-1, with TRBD1 matching 10 bases. Trimming at V came to 2 bases and at J to 6 bases, leaving 18 bases not matched to a gene. Germline V CDR1 and CDR2: LNHDA, SQIVND (reference sequence). The CDR3 sequence is 19 residues long. CDR3 residues: CASSIKLPGQGKGSPEAFF. In nucleotides, the CDR3 is TGTGCCAGTAGTATAAAGCTACCGGGACAGGGGAAGGGGAGTCCTGAAGCTTTCTTT.

The genes are TRBV2 and TRBJ2-3; D is unresolved. In germline, CDR1 is SNHLY, CDR2 FYNNEI. The germline V and J ends were trimmed by 5 bases and 4 bases, with 4 bases remaining between them. The CDR3 sequence is 11 residues long. This chain's CDR3 is CASSTADTQYF. DNA for the CDR3: TGTGCCAGCAGTACTGCAGATACGCAGTATTTT.

The chain has TRBV7-9 and TRBJ2-1; TRBD1 matches 8 bases. Trimming at V came to 7 bases and at J to 5 bases, leaving 4 bases not matched to a gene. CDR3 length: 13 residues. Germline V gene data show CDR1 as SEHNR and CDR2 as FQNEAQ (reference sequence). The CDR3 DNA reads TGTGCCAGCACCACGGACAGGGACAATGAGCAGTTCTTC. Translated: CASTTDRDNEQFF.

This clonotype was detected only a few times. The CDR3 protein is CASSYPTGENTEAFF. In DNA form, the CDR3 reads TGTGCCAGCAGTTACCCGACAGGTGAGAACACTGAAGCTTTCTTT. The V gene is TRBV6-5, the J gene TRBJ1-1, with a tentative D call TRBD1 (6 bases). Trimming took 2 bases from V and 1 from J, leaving 11 bases between them. The CDR3 is 15 residues long. Germline values: CDR1 MNHEY, CDR2 SVGAGI.

The chain couples TRBV12-3 or TRBV12-4 to TRBJ2-3, with a weak D call TRBD1 (6 bases). Trimming left V 2 bases short and J 0 bases short, with 21 bases between. This CDR3 has 19 amino acids. The CDR3 DNA follows: TGTGCCAGCAGTTTATTCTTATCCGGTGGGGGCAGGAGCACAGATACGCAGTATTTT. Protein sequence: CASSLFLSGGGRSTDTQYF.

Turning to this clonotype: A much larger clone sits a single nucleotide away, making a read error possible. The chain combines TRBV7-6 with TRBJ2-1, with 8 bases matching TRBD1. The CDR3 runs to 15 residues. After removal of 4 bases from V and 12 bases from J, the junction contained 14 bases not matched to a gene. CDR1 is SGHVS and CDR2 is FNYEAQ in the germline V gene. The CDR3 sequence is CASSSYSGTGTVQFF. The CDR3 nucleotides read TGTGCCAGCAGCTCCTATTCGGGGACAGGAACTGTGCAGTTCTTC.

The rearrangement links TRBV11-1 to TRBJ2-5; D is ambiguous. CDR1 is SGHAT, CDR2 FQDESV, per germline (reference sequence). The CDR3 runs 14 residues. The V end was cut by 2 bases, the J end by 1 base, with 8 bases between. The CDR3 nucleotides read TGTGCCAGCAGCTTATTGGGTTTCCAAGAGACCCAGTACTTC. Protein sequence: CASSLLGFQETQYF.

The V call is TRBV6-5, the J call TRBJ2-1; possible D gene TRBD2, 6 bases. Germline V gene lookup returns CDR1 MNHEY and CDR2 SVGAGI. V was shortened by 0 bases and J by 9 bases, with 15 bases between the two germline ends. The CDR3 is 15 amino acids. The chain's CDR3 is CASSYSNPSAAEQFF. CDR3 sequence (DNA): TGTGCCAGCAGTTACTCGAACCCTAGCGCGGCTGAGCAGTTCTTC.

This clonotype was seen a handful of times. This rearrangement joins TRBV20-1 to TRBJ2-2; D ambiguous. The CDR3 is 16 residues long. Per germline, CDR1 DFQATT and CDR2 SNEGSKA (reference sequence). Trimming took 0 bases from V and 3 from J, leaving 14 bases between them. The CDR3 DNA sequence: TGCAGTGCTAGAGATTCGAGCCGCACTTACACCGGGGAGCTGTTTTTT. It translates to CSARDSSRTYTGELFF.

This clonotype was seen at least ten times. The J gene is TRBJ1-1, the V gene TRBV7-8, with a tentative D call TRBD1 (6 bases). V was trimmed by 5 bases and J by 2 bases, leaving 21 bases between them. Germline loops: CDR1 SGHVS, CDR2 FQNEAQ. The CDR3 totals 17 residues. CDR3 in DNA: TGTGCCAGCAGCCCTGGACAGTATTCTTCAGATAACACTGAAGCTTTCTTT. This sequence encodes CASSPGQYSSDNTEAFF.

This clonotype was seen many times. The chain employs TRBV6-4 and TRBJ2-2; no reliable D call. Trimming cost V 3 bases and J 8 bases, with 7 bases left between them. Germline lookup yields CDR1 MRHNA and CDR2 SNTAGT. The CDR3 sequence is 12 residues long. The CDR3: CASSERKGELFF. CDR3 bases: TGTGCCAGCAGTGAACGGAAAGGGGAGCTGTTTTTT.

This clonotype was detected only a few times. One end of the junction is discordant with germline, which a read error may explain. The chain combines TRBV7-7 with TRBJ2-3; a weak D match, TRBD1 (6 bases). CDR1 is SSHAT and CDR2 is FNYEAQ in the germline V gene (reference sequence). The CDR3 length is 17 residues. CDR3 nucleotides: TGTGCTAGCAGCCCCCACCGATTGAGACAGGAAGGGGATACGCAGTATTTT. Protein product: CASSPHRLRQEGDTQYF. Supplemented by reference TRBV7-7 and TRBJ2-3, the full variable domain reads GAGVSQSPRYKVTKRGQDVTLRCDPISSHATLYWYQQALGQGPEFLTYFNYEAQPDKSGLPSDRFSAERPEGSISTLTIQRTEQRDSAMYRCASSPHRLRQEGDTQYFGPGTRLTVL.